This TCR beta chain was captured in a study of T cell responses to AZD1222 COVID-19 vaccine. Generated by immunoSEQ multiplex PCR, the TCRdb table keeps only in-frame clones and is missing some. The repertoire has 100,000 to 150,000 clones, about nine tenths of them found once; the top ten carry roughly 8%. From germline, CDR1 is SGHTA and CDR2 FQGNSA. V was pared by 1 base and J by 1 base, with 11 bases between. The CDR3 length is 15 residues. This chain connects TRBV7-2 to TRBJ2-7; tentative D call: TRBD1 (5 bases). The clonotype comes from an adult in good health. The sample consisted of peripheral blood, taken on day 0 of AZD1222 vaccination. Here the CDR3 DNA reads TGTGCCAGCAGCTTAGGGGGCCCGGAGTCCTACGAGCAGTACTTC. Encoded protein: CASSLGGPESYEQYF. The variable domain in full, with the rest retrieved from reference TRBV7-2 and TRBJ2-7, is GAGVSQSPSNKVTEKGKDVELRCDPISGHTALYWYRQSLGQGLEFLIYFQGNSAPDKSGLPSDRFSAERTGGSVSTLTIQRTQQEDSAVYLCASSLGGPESYEQYFGPGTRLTVT.